This T cell receptor (beta chain) was identified in a study of T cell responses to AZD1222 COVID-19 vaccine. The CDR3 is 14 amino acids. The germline CDR1 and CDR2 sequences are KGHDR and SFDVKD. V lost 2 bases and J 2 bases, leaving 8 bases between the germline ends. A word on this clone: Other nucleotide sequences from this sample produce the same CDR3.

This table comes from immunoSEQ multiplex PCR, and its TCRdb copy is limited to in-frame clones, with some not included. The sample has about 150,000 clones, over 80% seen once. This chain joins TRBV24-1 and TRBJ1-2; no clear D gene. Sequencing was performed on peripheral blood, taken 28 days after the second AZD1222 dose. The sequence was obtained from an adult who received the AZD1222 COVID-19 vaccine. The CDR3 region is CATSDSYGNYGYTF. The CDR3 DNA reads TGTGCCACCAGTGATTCATACGGAAACTATGGCTACACCTTC.